Listed below are T cell receptor beta chains from one sample, sequenced in a study of blood T cells in healthy people across ages. MiXCR, run by TCRdb on the 5' RACE reads, gives a single entry per CDR3 protein. Of about 1.5 million distinct CDR3 sequences detected, approximately 43% appear once; the ten largest clones hold 4%. The sequenced material came from blood. The receptors were sampled from a woman aged 18-29 years in good health. The CDR3 runs from the conserved cysteine through the conserved F or W. The order of the fields is J gene, clone size, D gene, V gene, CDR3 DNA, CDR3 protein. D genes are given only for firm matches. A row's size may be missing; if present it is once, few, many or a size class.

>TRBJ2-3|few|-|TRBV6-5
TGTGCCAGCAGTTACATGAGGCACGGTTTAGATACGCAGTATTTT
CASSYMRHGLDTQYF
>TRBJ2-1|-|-|TRBV30
TGTGCCTGGACGGGAAGCTCCTACAATGAGCGGTTCTTC
CAWTGSSYNERFF
>TRBJ1-5|-|TRBD1|TRBV18
TGTGCCAGCTCACAACAGGGGACTCAGCCCCAGCATTTT
CASSQQGTQPQHF
>TRBJ2-3|few|-|TRBV7-9
TGTGCCAGCAGCTTATCCGGGGCGGTCACAGATACGCAGTATTTT
CASSLSGAVTDTQYF
>TRBJ2-1|-|-|TRBV29-1
TGCAGCGTTGAAGTACGAAGGCAGAACAATGAGCAGTTCTTC
CSVEVRRQNNEQFF
>TRBJ1-2|-|-|TRBV6-5
TGTGCCAGCAGTTACGCAGGGAGGGTTGATGGCTACACCTTC
CASSYAGRVDGYTF
>TRBJ1-5|-|-|TRBV28
TGTGCCAGCAGTTGTTATGGCAATCAGCCCCAGCATTTT
CASSCYGNQPQHF
>TRBJ1-2|-|TRBD1|TRBV27
TGTGCCAGCAGGTCCGGTGGGACAGGGCATTGCGGCTACACCTTC
CASRSGGTGHCGYTF
>TRBJ2-3|-|TRBD1|TRBV20-1
TGCAGTGTCATGGCAGGGGGAAACACAGATACGCAGTATTTT
CSVMAGGNTDTQYF
>TRBJ2-2|-|-|TRBV29-1
TGCAGCGCCAAGGAGGGGAACACCGGGGAGCTGTTTTTT
CSAKEGNTGELFF
>TRBJ1-4|-|-|TRBV4-2
TGTGCCAGCAGCCAGACAGAAGCTCGTGAAAAACTGTTTTTT
CASSQTEAREKLFF
>TRBJ1-1|many|-|TRBV6-1
TGTGCCAGCAGTGGAACGGCGGGGGTCACTGAAGCTTTCTTT
CASSGTAGVTEAFF
>TRBJ2-1|-|-|TRBV20-1
TGCAGTGCTGCGCCCCAGTACAATGAGCAGTTCTTC
CSAAPQYNEQFF
>TRBJ2-7|-|-|TRBV6-2/TRBV6-3
TGTGCCAGCAGTCCAGGGTTGCTTGTCTCCTACGAGCAGTACTTC
CASSPGLLVSYEQYF
>TRBJ2-3|-|-|TRBV20-1
TGCAGTGCTAGAGATAGCGGCGGAAGAGATACGCAGTATTTT
CSARDSGGRDTQYF
>TRBJ2-7|few|-|TRBV20-1
TGCAGTGCCACGCCCCGCCAGAAATACTACGAGCAGTACTTC
CSATPRQKYYEQYF
>TRBJ2-5|few|-|TRBV6-2/TRBV6-3
TGTGCCAGCAGTTATCGGACCGCCAGTGAGACCCAGTACTTC
CASSYRTASETQYF
>TRBJ1-2|-|-|TRBV10-3
TGTGCCATCAGTGAGTCTCCAGGATCCTTGAGTGGCTACACCTTC
CAISESPGSLSGYTF
>TRBJ2-5|many|TRBD2|TRBV7-3
TGTGCCAGCAGCCCGACTAGCCATGATGAGCAGTACTTC
CASSPTSHDEQYF
>TRBJ2-5|-|-|TRBV12-3/TRBV12-4
TGTGCCAGCAGTTTGGGGAGGAGGAGGGAGACCCAGTACTTC
CASSLGRRRETQYF
>TRBJ1-2|-|TRBD1|TRBV30
TGTGCCTGGACGTTGACAGGGGTTTATGGCTACACCTTC
CAWTLTGVYGYTF
>TRBJ2-1|-|TRBD2|TRBV4-3
TGCGCCAGCAGCCAAGATTATGAGGTGGGAGGGCCGTGGGAGCAGTTCTTC
CASSQDYEVGGPWEQFF
>TRBJ1-2|-|-|TRBV4-1
TGCGCCAGCAGCCAAGCCCGGACAGTGGCCATAAATGGCTACACCTTC
CASSQARTVAINGYTF
>TRBJ2-5|-|-|TRBV7-9
TGTGCCAGCAGCTCAATAGGGACAACTAACAATGAGCAGTACTTC
CASSSIGTTNNEQYF
>TRBJ2-1|-|-|TRBV7-9
TGTGCCAGCAGCTTAGACCAATGGGGCAATGAGCAGTTCTTC
CASSLDQWGNEQFF
>TRBJ2-7|few|-|TRBV11-2
TGTGCCAGCAGCTTAGATAGCCGGGTCATCTCCTACGAGCAGTACTTC
CASSLDSRVISYEQYF
>TRBJ2-7|-|TRBD1|TRBV29-1
TGCAGCGTTGGCACCCGGGACAGGGTCTACGAGCAGTACTTC
CSVGTRDRVYEQYF
>TRBJ2-3|-|TRBD2|TRBV7-2
TGTGCCAGCAGCTTATCCCTAGCGGTTACAGATACGCAGTATTTT
CASSLSLAVTDTQYF
>TRBJ2-7|-|-|TRBV11-2
TGTGCCAGCACGACAGAAATTTTCGAGCAGTACTTC
CASTTEIFEQYF
>TRBJ1-2|-|-|TRBV27
TGTGCCAGCAGTTTATCAGCGACAGACTATGGCTACACCTTC
CASSLSATDYGYTF
>TRBJ2-3|-|-|TRBV27
TGTGCCAGCAGTTTACAGGGGGGAGGTACGCAGTATTTT
CASSLQGGGTQYF
>TRBJ1-5|many|-|TRBV27
TGTGCCAGCAGTTTATCGGGTAGCAATCAGCCCCAGCATTTT
CASSLSGSNQPQHF
>TRBJ2-3|-|-|TRBV12-3/TRBV12-4
TGTGCCAGCAGTTTACCCGACAGTCCCGGCTGCGATACGCAGTATTTT
CASSLPDSPGCDTQYF
>TRBJ1-4|-|-|TRBV20-1
TGCAGTGCTAGAGATCGGATGGGGACAACCGAAAAACTGTTTTTT
CSARDRMGTTEKLFF
>TRBJ1-1|-|-|TRBV4-1
TGCGCCAGCAGCCAAAATCTACAGGTTCTGAACACTGAAGCTTTCTTT
CASSQNLQVLNTEAFF
>TRBJ2-5|-|-|TRBV28
TGTGCCAGCAGCCCCTTGGGGGGAGTAGCGATTGTAGAGACCCAGTACTTC
CASSPLGGVAIVETQYF
>TRBJ2-7|-|-|TRBV5-1
TGCGCCAGCAAGTCCCCGGGCGGAACAACCTACGAGCAGTACTTC
CASKSPGGTTYEQYF
>TRBJ1-2|-|-|TRBV12-3/TRBV12-4
TGTGCCAGCAAGCGCTATGGCTACACCTTC
CASKRYGYTF
>TRBJ1-2|-|TRBD1|TRBV4-1
TGCGCCAGCAGCCAAGTAGTGACAGGGGGCTATGGCTACACCTTC
CASSQVVTGGYGYTF
>TRBJ2-3|-|TRBD2|TRBV28
TGTGCCAGCCTCGGGGGGGATACGCAGTATTTT
CASLGGDTQYF
>TRBJ2-4|-|-|TRBV7-9
TGTGCCAGCGGAGAAGCCAAAAACATTCAGTACTTC
CASGEAKNIQYF
>TRBJ2-3|few|TRBD1|TRBV5-1
TGCGCCAGCAGCTTGGATGGGACAGGGGTGTCAGATACGCAGTATTTT
CASSLDGTGVSDTQYF